The 27 T cell receptor beta chains below were found in one sample sequenced in a study of shared clonotypes between healthy human individuals. Repertoires were generated with immunoSEQ multiplex PCR, while TCRdb's copy carries only in-frame clones and drops some. The table records about 2 million clones, 85% to 95% of them present only once. The sequenced material came from naive CD4+ T cells sorted from blood. Subset noted: CD45RA+ positively selected. The source is a young man in good health.

V and J are TRBV11-2 and TRBJ1-4, with 7 bases lining up with TRBD1. Per the germline V gene, CDR1 is SGHAT and CDR2 is FQNNGV. CDR3 length: 17 amino acids. After removal of 5 bases from V and 0 bases from J, the junction contained 9 bases not matched to a gene. Here the CDR3 DNA reads TGTGCCAGCAGCCAGGGACAGTTACCATCAACTAATGAAAAACTGTTTTTT. Translated, it gives CASSQGQLPSTNEKLFF.

This clone has just one count. The rearrangement links TRBV5-1 to TRBJ1-5; 8 nucleotides match TRBD1. CDR1 and CDR2 (germline): SGHRS, YFSETQ. V lost 0 bases, J lost 7 bases, and 6 bases stayed unmatched. The CDR3 consists of 15 residues. The CDR3 coding sequence is TGCGCCAGCAGCTTGGGGACAGGGATCGAACAGCCCCAGCATTTT. This gives the protein CASSLGTGIEQPQHF.

J is TRBJ1-1 and V is TRBV7-3, with a tentative D call TRBD1 (5 bases). V lost 2 bases and J lost 0, with 7 bases in between. The CDR3 loop spans 14 amino acids. Germline loops: CDR1 SGHTA, CDR2 FQGTGA. CDR3 DNA sequence: TGTGCCAGCAGCTTACTGGGGGTGAACACTGAAGCTTTCTTT. It specifies CASSLLGVNTEAFF. The variable domain in full, completed from reference TRBV7-3 and TRBJ1-1, reads GAGVSQTPSNKVTEKGKYVELRCDPISGHTALYWYRQSLGQGPEFLIYFQGTGAADDSGLPNDRFFAVRPEGSVSTLKIQRTERGDSAVYLCASSLLGVNTEAFFGQGTRLTVV.

J is TRBJ2-3 and V is TRBV4-1; 11 bases align to TRBD1. J gave up 6 bases and V 0 bases, and 11 bases lay outside the gene matches. Germline values: CDR1 MGHRA, CDR2 YSYEKL. There are 18 residues in the CDR3. The CDR3 sequence is CASSQDFGGTGGADTQYF. The CDR3, as DNA: TGCGCCAGCAGCCAAGATTTTGGGGGGACAGGGGGTGCGGATACGCAGTATTTT.

CDR3 in amino acids: CASSTDRFTDTQYF. Written as DNA, the CDR3 is TGTGCCAGTAGTACCGACAGGTTCACAGATACGCAGTATTTT. The rearrangement links TRBV19 to TRBJ2-3, with TRBD1 as a possible D gene (6 bases). The germline gives CDR1 LNHDA, CDR2 SQIVND (reference sequence). The CDR3 consists of 14 residues. V was pared by 4 bases and J by 2 bases, with 10 bases between.

V gene TRBV30 combines with J gene TRBJ2-3; 11 bases fit TRBD2. V dropped 8 bases and J dropped 5; count of bases not matched to a gene: 0. The CDR3 totals 11 residues. Germline V gene sequence: CDR1 GTSNPN, CDR2 SVGIG (reference sequence). CDR3 amino acids: CAGTSGDTQYF. CDR3 DNA sequence: TGTGCCGGGACTAGCGGAGATACGCAGTATTTT.

This chain uses TRBV29-1 with TRBJ1-3; TRBD1 agrees at 7 bases. Per germline, CDR1 SQVTM and CDR2 ANQGSEA. This CDR3 comprises 14 residues. Unmatched junction bases numbered 10, after V lost 7 bases and J lost 4 bases. The CDR3 DNA follows: TGCAGCGCCCGACAGGGACAATTAGGAAACACCATATATTTT. Translated: CSARQGQLGNTIYF.

This clone was recorded once. This chain joins TRBV15 and TRBJ2-7; D unclear. Deletions cut 0 bases from V and 0 bases from J, with 9 bases between. The germline gives CDR1 LNHNV, CDR2 YYDKDF (reference sequence). The CDR3 has 15 residues. The CDR3 bases are TGTGCCACCAGCAGAGAAAGTCGGAGCTCCTACGAGCAGTACTTC. It yields the protein CATSRESRSSYEQYF. The full variable domain, with the rest looked up from reference TRBV15 and TRBJ2-7, is DAMVIQNPRYQVTQFGKPVTLSCSQTLNHNVMYWYQQKSSQAPKLLFHYYDKDFNNEADTPDNFQSRRPNTSFCFLDIRSPGLGDTAMYLCATSRESRSSYEQYFGPGTRLTVT.

This rearrangement joins TRBV20-1 to TRBJ1-2; D might be TRBD1 (5 bases). The CDR3 length is 10 residues. The germline gives CDR1 DFQATT, CDR2 SNEGSKA (reference sequence). The CDR3 region is CGVVGPGYTF. CDR3 nucleotide sequence: TGCGGCGTCGTGGGGCCTGGCTACACCTTC.

This clone was detected only once. The J gene is TRBJ2-1, the V gene TRBV6-5; the D gene could be TRBD1 or TRBD2 (5 bases each). V lost 5 bases, J lost 5 bases, and 13 bases lay in between. This CDR3 contains 14 residues. Per germline, CDR1 MNHEY and CDR2 SVGAGI. The CDR3, as DNA: TGTGCCAGCAGTCCCGGGGCTGGAGACAATGAGCAGTTCTTC. Its protein is CASSPGAGDNEQFF.

This chain joins TRBV29-1 and TRBJ1-4; no definite D call. Trimming took off 8 bases at V and 8 bases at J, with 21 bases between the two ends. Germline values: CDR1 SQVTM, CDR2 ANQGSEA. The CDR3 is made up of 14 amino acids. CDR3 in amino acids: CSCSSSGVVEKLFF. The CDR3 coding sequence is TGCAGCTGCTCCTCCAGCGGGGTTGTGGAAAAACTGTTTTTT.

This clone was seen once. The rearrangement uses TRBV29-1 and TRBJ2-1; D is perhaps TRBD2 (5 bases). This CDR3 has 13 amino acids. V was shortened by 1 base and J by 7 bases, with 11 bases between the two germline ends. Germline assignment: CDR1 SQVTM and CDR2 ANQGSEA. For the CDR3, the DNA is TGCAGCGTTGAAGGGGCGGGTTTAAATGAGCAGTTCTTC. Amino acid sequence: CSVEGAGLNEQFF.

This sequence joins TRBV30 and TRBJ2-1; TRBD2 matches 8 bases. The germline V gene encodes CDR1 GTSNPN and CDR2 SVGIG (reference sequence). With V trimmed by 2 bases and J by 8 bases, 2 bases remained unmatched. This CDR3 is built from 12 residues. In DNA form, the CDR3 reads TGTGCCTGGAGTCAGCGGGAGTATGAGCAGTTCTTC. It translates to CAWSQREYEQFF.

The chain employs TRBV5-1 and TRBJ2-6; D not resolved. CDR3 length: 16 amino acids. Between the trimmed V and J ends, which lost 3 bases and 0 bases, there was a span of 10 bases. Germline CDR1 and CDR2: SGHRS and YFSETQ. The CDR3 coding sequence is TGCGCCAGCAGCTGGAGTCCTCTCTCTGGGGCCAACGTCCTGACTTTC. Protein product: CASSWSPLSGANVLTF.

This sequence joins TRBV30 and TRBJ1-4; D uncertain. This CDR3 contains 14 residues. Trimming shortened V by 3 bases and J by 4 bases, and 12 bases separated the two germline ends. The V gene's germline CDR1 is GTSNPN and CDR2 SVGIG (reference sequence). The CDR3 is CAWSFSGFNEKLFF. For the CDR3, the DNA is TGTGCCTGGAGCTTTTCGGGCTTTAATGAAAAACTGTTTTTT. The whole variable domain, remainder taken from reference TRBV30 and TRBJ1-4, is SQTIHQWPATLVQPVGSPLSLECTVEGTSNPNLYWYRQAAGRGLQLLFYSVGIGQISSEVPQNLSASRPQDRQFILSSKKLLLSDSGFYLCAWSFSGFNEKLFFGSGTQLSVL.

This clone has just one count. V is TRBV28 and J is TRBJ2-7; no reliable D call. The CDR3 contains 13 residues. Between the trimmed V and J ends, which lost 2 bases and 3 bases, there was a span of 8 bases. From germline, CDR1 is MDHEN and CDR2 SYDVKM. The CDR3 DNA reads as TGTGCCAGCAGTTTACTCCAGATCTACGAGCAGTACTTC. It is translated as CASSLLQIYEQYF. Combining the CDR3 with reference TRBV28 and TRBJ2-7 gives the whole variable domain DVKVTQSSRYLVKRTGEKVFLECVQDMDHENMFWYRQDPGLGLRLIYFSYDVKMKEKGDIPEGYSVSREKKERFSLILESASTNQTSMYLCASSLLQIYEQYFGPGTRLTVT.

The gene calls are TRBV6-1 and TRBJ2-3; a possible D gene is TRBD1 (5 bases). Germline loops: CDR1 MNHNS, CDR2 SASEGT. V lost 3 bases and J lost 5, with 12 bases in between. The CDR3 runs to 14 residues. This CDR3 is CASSDQGSGDTQYF. The DNA for the CDR3 is TGTGCCAGCAGTGATCAGGGTAGTGGAGATACGCAGTATTTT.

V and J are TRBV5-1 and TRBJ2-1; 9 nucleotides match TRBD2. CDR3 length: 17 residues. V was pared by 3 bases and J by 3 bases, with 10 bases of the junction left unmatched. Germline-derived CDR1 and CDR2 are SGHRS and YFSETQ. The CDR3 region has the DNA TGCGCCAGCAGCTGGGGTAGTAGCGGGGGATTCTACAATGAGCAGTTCTTC. Its protein product is CASSWGSSGGFYNEQFF.

Details on this clone: A junction end diverges from the germline sequence, so it may reflect a read error. The CDR3 is CASSLGNQPSDTQYF. The CDR3 DNA reads TGTGCTAGCAGCTTAGGGAACCAGCCCTCGGATACGCAGTATTTT. The V and J genes are TRBV7-7 and TRBJ2-3; unclear D gene. Germline V gene data show CDR1 as SSHAT and CDR2 as FNYEAQ (reference sequence). The CDR3 is 15 amino acids.

The rearrangement links TRBV18 to TRBJ2-5; no clear D. Trimming took off 2 bases at V and 1 base at J, with 8 bases between the two ends. The length of the CDR3 is 14 residues. The germline V gene encodes CDR1 KGHSH and CDR2 LQKENI. The CDR3 reads CASSPISFQETQYF. As DNA, the CDR3 is TGTGCCAGCTCACCAATCAGTTTCCAAGAGACCCAGTACTTC.

The rearrangement uses TRBV5-1 and TRBJ1-5; no firm D call. CDR3 length: 15 amino acids. Per germline, CDR1 SGHRS and CDR2 YFSETQ. V was clipped by 0 bases and J by 6 bases, with 13 bases between them. This CDR3 reads CASSLDGGATQPQHF. In nucleotides, the CDR3 is TGCGCCAGCAGCTTGGACGGAGGCGCGACTCAGCCCCAGCATTTT.

The V gene is TRBV5-6, the J gene TRBJ2-1; TRBD2 matches at 12 bases. J was trimmed by 4 bases and V by 0 bases; bases with no gene match: 11. CDR1 and CDR2 from the germline V gene are SGHDT and YYEEEE. The CDR3 has 19 residues. In DNA, the CDR3 is TGTGCCAGCAGCTTGGTTCCGACTAGCGGGGGACCGAGATACAATGAGCAGTTCTTC. It is translated as CASSLVPTSGGPRYNEQFF.

The chain combines TRBV30 with TRBJ2-4, with D maybe TRBD2 (7 bases). CDR1 and CDR2 (germline): GTSNPN, SVGIG (reference sequence). The CDR3 runs 13 residues. V was shortened by 5 bases and J by 6 bases, with 14 bases between the two germline ends. The CDR3 DNA is TGTGCCTGGGGGAGGGGGATTGGAAACATTCAGTACTTC. It is translated as CAWGRGIGNIQYF.

V is TRBV9 and J is TRBJ2-2; D remains ambiguous. V was shortened by 4 bases and J by 1 base, with 14 bases between the two germline ends. This CDR3 contains 16 residues. CDR1 is SGDLS, CDR2 YYNGEE, per germline. In nucleotides, the CDR3 is TGTGCCAGCAGCCCTCTTACTTGGGAGAACACCGGGGAGCTGTTTTTT. Encoded protein: CASSPLTWENTGELFF.

The chain links TRBV5-4 to TRBJ2-3; 8 nucleotides agree with TRBD2. Trimming took 4 bases from V and 5 from J; bases not matched to a gene: 6. Germline V gives CDR1 SGHNT, CDR2 YYREEE (reference sequence). The CDR3 is 14 residues long. CDR3 nucleotides: TGTGCCAGCAGCCAGACTAGCGAACGAGATACGCAGTATTTT. It translates to CASSQTSERDTQYF.

The gene calls are TRBV7-2 and TRBJ2-7; D is unresolved. CDR3 length equals 13 residues. The V end was cut by 5 bases, the J end by 5 bases, with 13 bases between. The germline V gene has CDR1 SGHTA and CDR2 FQGNSA. The CDR3 protein is CASSPTQRHEQYF. DNA for the CDR3: TGTGCCAGCAGCCCGACCCAGCGACACGAGCAGTACTTC.

The chain has TRBV6-5 and TRBJ1-3, with a tentative D call TRBD1 (5 bases). The CDR3 sequence is 14 residues long. The germline V and J ends were trimmed by 6 bases and 3 bases, with 12 bases remaining between them. Germline V lookup: CDR1 MNHEY, CDR2 SVGAGI. The CDR3 region has the DNA TGTGCCAGCAGGACGACAGAGGATGGAAACACCATATATTTT. Its translation is CASRTTEDGNTIYF.